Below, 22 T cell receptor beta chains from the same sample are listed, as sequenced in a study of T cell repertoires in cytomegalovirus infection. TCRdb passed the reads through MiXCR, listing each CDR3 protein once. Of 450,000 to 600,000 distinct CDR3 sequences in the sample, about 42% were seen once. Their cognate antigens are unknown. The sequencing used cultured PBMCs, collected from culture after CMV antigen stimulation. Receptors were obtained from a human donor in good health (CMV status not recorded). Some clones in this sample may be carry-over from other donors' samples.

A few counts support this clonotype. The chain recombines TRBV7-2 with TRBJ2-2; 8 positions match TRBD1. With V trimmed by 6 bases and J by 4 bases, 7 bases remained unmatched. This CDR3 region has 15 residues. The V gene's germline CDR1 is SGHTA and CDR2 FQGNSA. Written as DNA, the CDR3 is TGTGCCAGCAGTTCCGGACAGGGCCCCACCGGGGAGCTGTTTTTT. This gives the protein CASSSGQGPTGELFF.

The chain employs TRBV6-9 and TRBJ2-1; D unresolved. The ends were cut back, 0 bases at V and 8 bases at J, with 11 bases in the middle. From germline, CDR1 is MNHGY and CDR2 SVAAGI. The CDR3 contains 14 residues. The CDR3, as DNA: TGTGCCAGCAGTTATTCCCCCGAGCAGTATGAGCAGTTCTTC. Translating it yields CASSYSPEQYEQFF.

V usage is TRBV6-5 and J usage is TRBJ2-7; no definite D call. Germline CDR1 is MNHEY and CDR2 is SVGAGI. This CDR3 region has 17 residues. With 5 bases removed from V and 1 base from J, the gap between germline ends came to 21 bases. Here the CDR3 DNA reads TGTGCCAGCAGTGATACGGGCAGATCACAAAATTCCTACGAGCAGTACTTC. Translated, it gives CASSDTGRSQNSYEQYF.

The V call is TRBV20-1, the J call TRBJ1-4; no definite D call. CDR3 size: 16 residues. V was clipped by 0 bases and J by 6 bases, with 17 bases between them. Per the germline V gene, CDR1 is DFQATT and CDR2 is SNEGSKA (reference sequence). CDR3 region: CSAREVDGSWDEKLFF. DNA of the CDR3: TGCAGTGCTAGAGAGGTTGATGGCAGTTGGGATGAAAAACTGTTTTTT.

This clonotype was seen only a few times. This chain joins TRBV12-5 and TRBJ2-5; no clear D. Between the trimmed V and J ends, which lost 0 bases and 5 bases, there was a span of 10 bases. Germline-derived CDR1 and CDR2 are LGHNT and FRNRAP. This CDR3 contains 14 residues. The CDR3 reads CASGLVTVSETQYF. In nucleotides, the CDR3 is TGTGCTAGTGGTTTGGTAACAGTGAGCGAGACCCAGTACTTC.

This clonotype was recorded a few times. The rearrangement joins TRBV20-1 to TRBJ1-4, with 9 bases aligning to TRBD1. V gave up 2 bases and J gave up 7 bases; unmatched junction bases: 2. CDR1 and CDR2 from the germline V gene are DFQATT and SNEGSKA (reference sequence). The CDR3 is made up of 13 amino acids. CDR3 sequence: CSARTGGSEKLFF. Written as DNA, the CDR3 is TGCAGTGCTAGAACAGGGGGCTCTGAAAAACTGTTTTTT.

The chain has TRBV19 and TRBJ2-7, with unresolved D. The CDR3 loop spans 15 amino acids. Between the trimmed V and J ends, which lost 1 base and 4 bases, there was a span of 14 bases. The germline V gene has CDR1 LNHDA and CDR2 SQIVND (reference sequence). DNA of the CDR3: TGTGCCAGTAGTATAGGGGCCCACTCATCATACGAGCAGTACTTC. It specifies CASSIGAHSSYEQYF. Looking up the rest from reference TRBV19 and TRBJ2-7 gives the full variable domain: DGGITQSPKYLFRKEGQNVTLSCEQNLNHDAMYWYRQDPGQGLRLIYYSQIVNDFQKGDIAEGYSVSREKKESFPLTVTSAQKNPTAFYLCASSIGAHSSYEQYFGPGTRLTVT.

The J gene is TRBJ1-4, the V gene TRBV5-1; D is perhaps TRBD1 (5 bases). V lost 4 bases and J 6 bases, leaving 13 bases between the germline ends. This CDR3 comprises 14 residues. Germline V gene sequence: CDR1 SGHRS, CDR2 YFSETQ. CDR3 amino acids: CASSGQGYDEKLFF. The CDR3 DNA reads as TGCGCCAGCAGCGGTCAGGGCTACGATGAAAAACTGTTTTTT.

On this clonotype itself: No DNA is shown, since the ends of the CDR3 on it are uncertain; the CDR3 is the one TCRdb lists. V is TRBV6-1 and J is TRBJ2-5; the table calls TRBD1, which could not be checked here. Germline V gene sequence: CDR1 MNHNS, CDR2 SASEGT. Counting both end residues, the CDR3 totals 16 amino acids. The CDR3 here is CASSVRARAIEETQYF.

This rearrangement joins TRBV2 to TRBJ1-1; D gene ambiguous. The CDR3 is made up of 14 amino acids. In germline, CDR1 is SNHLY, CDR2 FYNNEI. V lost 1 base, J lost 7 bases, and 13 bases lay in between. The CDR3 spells CASSEELGLSEAFF. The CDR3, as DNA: TGTGCCAGCAGTGAAGAACTGGGTCTCAGTGAAGCTTTCTTT.

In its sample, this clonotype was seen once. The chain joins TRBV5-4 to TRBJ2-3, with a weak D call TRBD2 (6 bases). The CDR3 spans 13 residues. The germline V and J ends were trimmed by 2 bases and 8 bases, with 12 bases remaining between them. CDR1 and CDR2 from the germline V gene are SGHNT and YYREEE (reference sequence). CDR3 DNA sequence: TGTGCCAGCAGCTTCACTGGAGGGGTTACGCAGTATTTT. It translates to CASSFTGGVTQYF. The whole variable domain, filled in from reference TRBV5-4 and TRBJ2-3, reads ETGVTQSPTHLIKTRGQQVTLRCSSQSGHNTVSWYQQALGQGPQFIFQYYREEENGRGNFPPRFSGLQFPNYSSELNVNALELDDSALYLCASSFTGGVTQYFGPGTRLTVL.

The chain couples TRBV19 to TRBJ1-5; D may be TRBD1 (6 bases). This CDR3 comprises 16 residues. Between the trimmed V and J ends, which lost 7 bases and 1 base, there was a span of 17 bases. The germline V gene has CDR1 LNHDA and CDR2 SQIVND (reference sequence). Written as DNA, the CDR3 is TGTGCCAGTACTCCGAGGGGGGACGCAAGCAATCAGCCCCAGCATTTT. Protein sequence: CASTPRGDASNQPQHF.

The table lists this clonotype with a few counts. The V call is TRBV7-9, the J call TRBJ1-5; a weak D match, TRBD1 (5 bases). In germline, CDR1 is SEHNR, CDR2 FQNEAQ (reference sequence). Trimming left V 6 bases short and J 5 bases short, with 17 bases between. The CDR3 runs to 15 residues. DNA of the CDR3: TGTGCCAGCAGTGACGACAGAGCGGTCTATCAGCCCCAGCATTTT. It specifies CASSDDRAVYQPQHF.

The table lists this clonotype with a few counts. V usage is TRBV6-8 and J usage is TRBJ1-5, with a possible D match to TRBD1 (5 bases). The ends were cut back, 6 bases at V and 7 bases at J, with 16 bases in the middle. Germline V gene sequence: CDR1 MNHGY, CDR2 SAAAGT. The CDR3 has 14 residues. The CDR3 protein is CASSRGTVGQPQHF. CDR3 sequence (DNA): TGTGCCAGCAGCCGCGGGACGGTTGGACAGCCCCAGCATTTT.

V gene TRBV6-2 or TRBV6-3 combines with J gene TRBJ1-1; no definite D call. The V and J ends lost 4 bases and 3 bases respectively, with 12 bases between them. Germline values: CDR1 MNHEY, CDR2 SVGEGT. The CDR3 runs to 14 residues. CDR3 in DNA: TGTGCCAGCAGTTCCCGGACCCCCTACACTGAAGCTTTCTTT. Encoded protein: CASSSRTPYTEAFF.

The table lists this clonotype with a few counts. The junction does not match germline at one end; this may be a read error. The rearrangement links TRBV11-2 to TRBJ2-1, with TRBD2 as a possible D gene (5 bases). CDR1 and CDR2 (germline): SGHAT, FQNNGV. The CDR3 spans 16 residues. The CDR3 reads CASSLTGGGRNNERFF. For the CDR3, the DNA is TGTGCCAGCAGCTTAACGGGCGGAGGCAGGAACAATGAGCGGTTCTTC.

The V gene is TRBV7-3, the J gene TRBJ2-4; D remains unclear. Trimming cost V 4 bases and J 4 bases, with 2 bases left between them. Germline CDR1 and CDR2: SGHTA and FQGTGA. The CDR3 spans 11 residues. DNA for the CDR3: TGTGCCAGCAGCTCGAAAAACATTCAGTACTTC. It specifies CASSSKNIQYF.

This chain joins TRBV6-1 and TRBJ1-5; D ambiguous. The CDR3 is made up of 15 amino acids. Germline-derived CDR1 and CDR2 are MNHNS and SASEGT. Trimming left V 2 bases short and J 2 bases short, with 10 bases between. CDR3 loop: CASSENWQGNQPQHF. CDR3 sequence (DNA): TGTGCCAGCAGTGAAAATTGGCAGGGCAATCAGCCCCAGCATTTT.

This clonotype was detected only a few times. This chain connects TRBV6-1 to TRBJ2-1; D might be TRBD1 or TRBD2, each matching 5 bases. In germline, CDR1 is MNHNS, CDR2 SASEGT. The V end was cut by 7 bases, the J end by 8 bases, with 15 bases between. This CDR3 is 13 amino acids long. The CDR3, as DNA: TGTGCCAGCACGAAGAGGGGCCTGTATGAGCAGTTCTTC. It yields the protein CASTKRGLYEQFF.

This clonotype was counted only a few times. CDR3: CASSEAGGLGNEQFF. The CDR3 region has the DNA TGTGCCAGTAGCGAAGCGGGAGGGTTGGGGAATGAGCAGTTCTTC. The chain couples TRBV19 to TRBJ2-1; 10 nucleotides line up with TRBD2. The CDR3 runs to 15 residues. The J segment lost 7 bases and the V segment lost 6 bases, leaving 9 bases of the junction unmatched. Per the germline V gene, CDR1 is LNHDA and CDR2 is SQIVND (reference sequence).

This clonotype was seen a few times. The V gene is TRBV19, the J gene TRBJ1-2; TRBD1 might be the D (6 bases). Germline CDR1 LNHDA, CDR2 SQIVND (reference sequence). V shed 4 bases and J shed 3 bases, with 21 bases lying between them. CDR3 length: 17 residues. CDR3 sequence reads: CASSTAPGAADYYGYTF. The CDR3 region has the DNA TGTGCCAGTAGTACCGCCCCGGGGGCAGCTGATTACTATGGCTACACCTTC.

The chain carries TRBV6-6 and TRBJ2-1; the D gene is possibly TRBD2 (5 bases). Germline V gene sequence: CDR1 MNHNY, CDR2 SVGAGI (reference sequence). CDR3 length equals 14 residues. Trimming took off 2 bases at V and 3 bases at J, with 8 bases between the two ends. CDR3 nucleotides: TGTGCCAGCAGTTACATTAGCGACTACAATGAGCAGTTCTTC. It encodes CASSYISDYNEQFF.